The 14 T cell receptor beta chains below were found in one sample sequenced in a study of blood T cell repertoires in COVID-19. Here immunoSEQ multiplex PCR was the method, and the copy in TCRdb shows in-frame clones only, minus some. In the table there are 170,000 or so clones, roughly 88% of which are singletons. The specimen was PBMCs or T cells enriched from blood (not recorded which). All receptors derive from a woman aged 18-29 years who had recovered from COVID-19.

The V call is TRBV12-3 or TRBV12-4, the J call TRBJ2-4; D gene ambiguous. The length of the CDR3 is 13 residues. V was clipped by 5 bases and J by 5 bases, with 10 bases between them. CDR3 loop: CASSISEQNIQYF. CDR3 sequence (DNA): TGTGCCAGCAGTATATCAGAACAAAACATTCAGTACTTC.

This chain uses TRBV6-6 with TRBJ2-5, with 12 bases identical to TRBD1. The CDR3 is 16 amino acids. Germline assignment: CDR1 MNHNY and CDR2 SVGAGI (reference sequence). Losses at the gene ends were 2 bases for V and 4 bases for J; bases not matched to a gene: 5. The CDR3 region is CASSYPGQGAGETQYF. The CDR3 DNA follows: TGTGCCAGCAGTTACCCGGGACAGGGGGCTGGAGAGACCCAGTACTTC.

The CDR3 nucleotides are TGTGCCAGCAGTTTACTTGCTGGGCAGGGGGCCTCACCCCTCCACTTT. It codes for CASSLLAGQGASPLHF. J is TRBJ1-6 and V is TRBV27; 8 bases fit TRBD1. This CDR3 contains 16 residues. CDR1 MNHEY and CDR2 SMNVEV come from the germline V gene (reference sequence). Germline trimming cut 2 bases from V and 10 bases from J; bases unmatched to any gene: 10.

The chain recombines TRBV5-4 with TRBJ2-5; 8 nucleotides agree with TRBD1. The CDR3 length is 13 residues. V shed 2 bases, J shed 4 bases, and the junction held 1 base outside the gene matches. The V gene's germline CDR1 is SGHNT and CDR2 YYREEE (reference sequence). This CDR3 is CASSFTGGETQYF. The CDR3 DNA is TGTGCCAGCAGCTTTACAGGGGGAGAGACCCAGTACTTC. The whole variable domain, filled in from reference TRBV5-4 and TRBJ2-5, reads ETGVTQSPTHLIKTRGQQVTLRCSSQSGHNTVSWYQQALGQGPQFIFQYYREEENGRGNFPPRFSGLQFPNYSSELNVNALELDDSALYLCASSFTGGETQYFGPGTRLLVL.

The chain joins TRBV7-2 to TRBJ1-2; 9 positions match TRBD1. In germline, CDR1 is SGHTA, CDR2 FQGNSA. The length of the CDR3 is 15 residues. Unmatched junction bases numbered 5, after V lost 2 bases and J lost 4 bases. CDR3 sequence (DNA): TGTGCCAGCAGCTTATTTCGGGACAGGGCCTATGGCTACACCTTC. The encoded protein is CASSLFRDRAYGYTF.

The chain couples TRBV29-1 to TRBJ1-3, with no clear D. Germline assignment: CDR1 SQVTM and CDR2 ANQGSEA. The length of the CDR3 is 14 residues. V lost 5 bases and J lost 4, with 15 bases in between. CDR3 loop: CSVSKENLGNTIYF. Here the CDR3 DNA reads TGCAGCGTTTCGAAGGAGAATTTGGGAAACACCATATATTTT.

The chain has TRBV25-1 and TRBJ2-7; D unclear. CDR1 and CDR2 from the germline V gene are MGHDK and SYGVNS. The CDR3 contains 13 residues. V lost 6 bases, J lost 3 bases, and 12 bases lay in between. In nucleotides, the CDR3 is TGTGCCAGCAGCAGAGGTTCCGACTACGAGCAGTACTTC. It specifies CASSRGSDYEQYF.

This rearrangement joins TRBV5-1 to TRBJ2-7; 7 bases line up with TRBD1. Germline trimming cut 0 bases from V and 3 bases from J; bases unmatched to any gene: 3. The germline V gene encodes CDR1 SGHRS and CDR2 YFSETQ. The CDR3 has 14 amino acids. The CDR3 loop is CASSLGAGGYEQYF. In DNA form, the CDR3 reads TGCGCCAGCAGCTTGGGGGCAGGGGGCTACGAGCAGTACTTC.

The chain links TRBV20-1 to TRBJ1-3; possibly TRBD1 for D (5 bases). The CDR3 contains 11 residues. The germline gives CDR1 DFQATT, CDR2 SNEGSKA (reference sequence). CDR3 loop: CSITRGNTIYF. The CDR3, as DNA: TGCAGCATAACGCGGGGGAACACCATATATTTT.

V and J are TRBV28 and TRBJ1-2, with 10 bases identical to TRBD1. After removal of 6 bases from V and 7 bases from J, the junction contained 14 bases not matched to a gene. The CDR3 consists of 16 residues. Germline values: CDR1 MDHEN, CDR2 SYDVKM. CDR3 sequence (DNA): TGTGCCAGCAGCCCCGGTCTTATTGGGGACAGGGGTGGCTACACCTTC. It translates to CASSPGLIGDRGGYTF.

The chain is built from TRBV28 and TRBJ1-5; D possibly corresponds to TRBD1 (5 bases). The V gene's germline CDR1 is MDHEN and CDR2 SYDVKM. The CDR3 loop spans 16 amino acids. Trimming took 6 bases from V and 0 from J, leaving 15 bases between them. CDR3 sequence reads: CASRGIDSYSNQPQHF. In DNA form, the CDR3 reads TGTGCCAGCAGGGGAATCGACAGTTATAGCAATCAGCCCCAGCATTTT. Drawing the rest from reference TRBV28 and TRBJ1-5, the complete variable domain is DVKVTQSSRYLVKRTGEKVFLECVQDMDHENMFWYRQDPGLGLRLIYFSYDVKMKEKGDIPEGYSVSREKKERFSLILESASTNQTSMYLCASRGIDSYSNQPQHFGDGTRLSIL.

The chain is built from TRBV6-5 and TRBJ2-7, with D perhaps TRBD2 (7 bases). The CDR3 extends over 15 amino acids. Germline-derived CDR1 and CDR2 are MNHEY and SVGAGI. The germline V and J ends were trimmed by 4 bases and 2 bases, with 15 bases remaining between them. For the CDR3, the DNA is TGTGCCAGCAGTTTCTTAGGGGGGGTACCCTACGAGCAGTACTTC. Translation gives CASSFLGGVPYEQYF.

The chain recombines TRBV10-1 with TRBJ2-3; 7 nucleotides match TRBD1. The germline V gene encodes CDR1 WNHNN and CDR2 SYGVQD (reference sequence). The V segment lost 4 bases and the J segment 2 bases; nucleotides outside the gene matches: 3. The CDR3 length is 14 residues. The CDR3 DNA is TGCGCCAGCAGTGGGGGACAGATCACAGATACGCAGTATTTT. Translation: CASSGGQITDTQYF.

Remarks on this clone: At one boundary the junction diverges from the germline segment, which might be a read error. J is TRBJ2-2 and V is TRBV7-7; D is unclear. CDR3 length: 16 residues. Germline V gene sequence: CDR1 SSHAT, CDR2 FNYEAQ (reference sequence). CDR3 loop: CASSDATNANTGELFF. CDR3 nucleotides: TGTGCTAGCAGCGATGCGACAAATGCGAACACCGGGGAGCTGTTTTTT.